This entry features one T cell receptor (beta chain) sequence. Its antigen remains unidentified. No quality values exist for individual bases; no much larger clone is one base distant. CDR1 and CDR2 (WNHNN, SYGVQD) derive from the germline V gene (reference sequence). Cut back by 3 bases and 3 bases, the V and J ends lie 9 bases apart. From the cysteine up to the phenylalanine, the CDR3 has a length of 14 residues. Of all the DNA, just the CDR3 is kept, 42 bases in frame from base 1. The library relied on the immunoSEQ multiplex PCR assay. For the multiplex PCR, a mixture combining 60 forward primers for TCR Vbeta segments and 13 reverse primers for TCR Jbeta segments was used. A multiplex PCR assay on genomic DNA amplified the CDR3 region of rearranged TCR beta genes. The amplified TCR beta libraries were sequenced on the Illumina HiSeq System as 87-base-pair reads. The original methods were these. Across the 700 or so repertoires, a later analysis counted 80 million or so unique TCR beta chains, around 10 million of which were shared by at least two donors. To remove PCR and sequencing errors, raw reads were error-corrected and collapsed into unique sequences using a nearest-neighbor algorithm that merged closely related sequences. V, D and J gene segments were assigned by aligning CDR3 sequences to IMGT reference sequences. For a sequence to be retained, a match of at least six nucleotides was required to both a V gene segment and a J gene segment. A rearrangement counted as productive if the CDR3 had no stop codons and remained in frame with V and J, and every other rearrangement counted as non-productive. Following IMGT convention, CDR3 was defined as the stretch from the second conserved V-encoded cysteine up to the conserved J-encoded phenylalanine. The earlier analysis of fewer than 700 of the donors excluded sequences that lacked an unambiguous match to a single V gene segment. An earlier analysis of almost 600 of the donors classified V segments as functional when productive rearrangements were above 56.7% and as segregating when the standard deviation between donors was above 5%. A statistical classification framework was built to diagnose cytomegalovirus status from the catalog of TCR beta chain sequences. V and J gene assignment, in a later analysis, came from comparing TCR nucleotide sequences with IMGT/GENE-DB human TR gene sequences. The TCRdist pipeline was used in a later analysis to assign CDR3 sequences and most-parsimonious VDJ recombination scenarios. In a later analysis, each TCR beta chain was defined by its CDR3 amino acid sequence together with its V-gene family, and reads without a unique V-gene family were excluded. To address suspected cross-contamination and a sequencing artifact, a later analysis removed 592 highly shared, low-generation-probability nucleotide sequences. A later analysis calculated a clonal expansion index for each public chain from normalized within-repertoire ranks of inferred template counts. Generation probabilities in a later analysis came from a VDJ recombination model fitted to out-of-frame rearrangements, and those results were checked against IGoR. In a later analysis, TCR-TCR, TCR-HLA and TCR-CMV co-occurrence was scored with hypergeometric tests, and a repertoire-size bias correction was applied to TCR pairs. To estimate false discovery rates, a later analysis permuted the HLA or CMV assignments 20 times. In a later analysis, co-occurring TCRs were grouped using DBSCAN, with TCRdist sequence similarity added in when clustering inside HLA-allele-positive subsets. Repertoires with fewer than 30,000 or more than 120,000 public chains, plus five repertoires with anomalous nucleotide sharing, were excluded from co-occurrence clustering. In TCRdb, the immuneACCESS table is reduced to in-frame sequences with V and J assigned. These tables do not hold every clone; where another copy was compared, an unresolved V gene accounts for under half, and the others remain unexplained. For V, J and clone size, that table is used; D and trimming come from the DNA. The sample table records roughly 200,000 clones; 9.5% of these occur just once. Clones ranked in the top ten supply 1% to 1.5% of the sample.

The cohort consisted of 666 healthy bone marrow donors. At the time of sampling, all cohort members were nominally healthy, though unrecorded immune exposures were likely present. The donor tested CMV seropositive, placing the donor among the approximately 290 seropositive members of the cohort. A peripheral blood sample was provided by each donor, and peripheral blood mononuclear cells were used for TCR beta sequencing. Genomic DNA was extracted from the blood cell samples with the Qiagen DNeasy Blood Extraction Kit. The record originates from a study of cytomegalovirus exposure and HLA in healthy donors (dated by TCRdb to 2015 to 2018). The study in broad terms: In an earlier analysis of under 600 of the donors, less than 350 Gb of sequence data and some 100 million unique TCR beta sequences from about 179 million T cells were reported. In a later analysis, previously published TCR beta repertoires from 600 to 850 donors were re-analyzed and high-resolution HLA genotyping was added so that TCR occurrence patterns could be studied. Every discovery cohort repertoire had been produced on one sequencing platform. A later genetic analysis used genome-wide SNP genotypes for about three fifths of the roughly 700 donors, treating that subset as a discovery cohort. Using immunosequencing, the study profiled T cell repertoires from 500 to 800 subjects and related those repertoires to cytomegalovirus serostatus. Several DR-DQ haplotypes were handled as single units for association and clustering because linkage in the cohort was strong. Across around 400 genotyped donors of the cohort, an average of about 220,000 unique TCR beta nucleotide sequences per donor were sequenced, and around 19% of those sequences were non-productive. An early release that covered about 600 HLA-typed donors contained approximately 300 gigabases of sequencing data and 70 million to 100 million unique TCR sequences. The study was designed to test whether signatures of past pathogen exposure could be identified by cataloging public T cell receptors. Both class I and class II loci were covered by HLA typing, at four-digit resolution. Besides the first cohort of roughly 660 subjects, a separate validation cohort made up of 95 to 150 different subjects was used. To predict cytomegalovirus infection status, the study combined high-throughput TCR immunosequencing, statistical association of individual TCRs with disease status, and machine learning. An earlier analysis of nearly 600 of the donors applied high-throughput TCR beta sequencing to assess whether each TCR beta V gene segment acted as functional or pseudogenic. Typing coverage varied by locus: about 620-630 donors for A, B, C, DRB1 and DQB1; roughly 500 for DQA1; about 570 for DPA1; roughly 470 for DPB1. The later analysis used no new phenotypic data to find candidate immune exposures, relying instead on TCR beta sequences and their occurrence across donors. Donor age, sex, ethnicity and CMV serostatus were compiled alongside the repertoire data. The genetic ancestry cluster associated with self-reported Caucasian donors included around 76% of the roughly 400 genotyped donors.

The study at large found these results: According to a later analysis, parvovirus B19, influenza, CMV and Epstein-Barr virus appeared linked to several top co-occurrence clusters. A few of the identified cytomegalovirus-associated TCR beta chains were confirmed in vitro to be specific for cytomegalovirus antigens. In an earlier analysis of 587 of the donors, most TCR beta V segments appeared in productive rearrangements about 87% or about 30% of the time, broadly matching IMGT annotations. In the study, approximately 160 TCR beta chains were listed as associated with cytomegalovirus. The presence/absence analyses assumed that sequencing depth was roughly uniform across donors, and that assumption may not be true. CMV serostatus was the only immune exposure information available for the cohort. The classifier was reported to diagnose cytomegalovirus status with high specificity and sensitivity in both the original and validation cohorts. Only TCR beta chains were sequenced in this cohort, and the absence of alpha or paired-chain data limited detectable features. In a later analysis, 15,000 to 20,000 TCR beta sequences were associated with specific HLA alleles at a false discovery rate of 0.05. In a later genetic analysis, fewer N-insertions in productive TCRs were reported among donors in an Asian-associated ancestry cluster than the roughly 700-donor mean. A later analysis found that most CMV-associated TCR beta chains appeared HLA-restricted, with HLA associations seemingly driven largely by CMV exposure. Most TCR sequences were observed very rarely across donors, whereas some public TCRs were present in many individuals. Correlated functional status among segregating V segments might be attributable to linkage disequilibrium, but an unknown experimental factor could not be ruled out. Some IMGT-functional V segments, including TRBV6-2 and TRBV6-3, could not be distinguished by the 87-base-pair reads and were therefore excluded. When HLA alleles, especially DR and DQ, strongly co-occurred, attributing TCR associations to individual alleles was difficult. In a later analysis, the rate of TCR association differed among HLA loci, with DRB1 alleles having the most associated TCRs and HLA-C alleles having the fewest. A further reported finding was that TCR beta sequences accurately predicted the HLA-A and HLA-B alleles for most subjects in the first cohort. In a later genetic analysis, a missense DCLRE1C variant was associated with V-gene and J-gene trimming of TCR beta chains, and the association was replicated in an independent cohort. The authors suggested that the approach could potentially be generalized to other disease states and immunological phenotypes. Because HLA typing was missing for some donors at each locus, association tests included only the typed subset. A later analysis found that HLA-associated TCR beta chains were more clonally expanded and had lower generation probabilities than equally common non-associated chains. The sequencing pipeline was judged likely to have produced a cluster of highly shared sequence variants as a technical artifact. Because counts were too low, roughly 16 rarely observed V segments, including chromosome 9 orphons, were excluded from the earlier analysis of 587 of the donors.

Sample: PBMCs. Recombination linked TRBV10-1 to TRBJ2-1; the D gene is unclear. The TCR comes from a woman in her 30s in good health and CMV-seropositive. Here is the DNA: TGCGCCAGCAGTGACCCACACAACTACAATGAGCAGTTCTTC. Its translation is CASSDPHNYNEQFF.